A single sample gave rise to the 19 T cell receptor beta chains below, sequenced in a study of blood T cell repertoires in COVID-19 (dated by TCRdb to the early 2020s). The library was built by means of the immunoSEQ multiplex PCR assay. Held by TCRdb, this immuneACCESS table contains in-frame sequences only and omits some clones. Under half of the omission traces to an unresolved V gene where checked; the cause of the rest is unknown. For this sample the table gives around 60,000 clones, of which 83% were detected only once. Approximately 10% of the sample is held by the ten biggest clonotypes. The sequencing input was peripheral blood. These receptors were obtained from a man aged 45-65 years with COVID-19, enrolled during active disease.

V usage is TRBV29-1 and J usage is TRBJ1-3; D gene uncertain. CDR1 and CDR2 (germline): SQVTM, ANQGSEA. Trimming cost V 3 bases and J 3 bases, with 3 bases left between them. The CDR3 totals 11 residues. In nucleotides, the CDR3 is TGCAGCGTTGAGAGTGGAAACACCATATATTTT. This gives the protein CSVESGNTIYF.

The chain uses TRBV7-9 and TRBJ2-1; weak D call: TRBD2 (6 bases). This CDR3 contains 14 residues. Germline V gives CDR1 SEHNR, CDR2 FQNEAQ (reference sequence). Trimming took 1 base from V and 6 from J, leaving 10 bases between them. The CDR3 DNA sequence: TGTGCCAGCAGCTTAGGTGCGGGACCCAATGAGCAGTTCTTC. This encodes CASSLGAGPNEQFF.

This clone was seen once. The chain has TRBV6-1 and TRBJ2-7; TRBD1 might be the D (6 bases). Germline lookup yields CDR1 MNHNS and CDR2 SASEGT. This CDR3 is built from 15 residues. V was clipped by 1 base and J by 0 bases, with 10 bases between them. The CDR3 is CASSEGQGISYEQYF. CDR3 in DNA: TGTGCCAGCAGTGAAGGGCAGGGGATCTCCTACGAGCAGTACTTC.

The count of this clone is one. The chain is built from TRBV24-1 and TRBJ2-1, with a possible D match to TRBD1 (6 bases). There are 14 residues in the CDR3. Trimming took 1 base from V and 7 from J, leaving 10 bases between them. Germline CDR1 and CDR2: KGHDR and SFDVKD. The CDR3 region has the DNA TGTGCCACCAGTGATTTCAGGGGCCGGAATGAGCAGTTCTTC. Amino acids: CATSDFRGRNEQFF.

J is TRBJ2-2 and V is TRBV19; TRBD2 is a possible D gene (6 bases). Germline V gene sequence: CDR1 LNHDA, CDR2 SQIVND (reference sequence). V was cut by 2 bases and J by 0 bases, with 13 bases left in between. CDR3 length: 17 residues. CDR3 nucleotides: TGTGCCAGTAGTATAAAATGGAGGGGCTCGAACACCGGGGAGCTGTTTTTT. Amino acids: CASSIKWRGSNTGELFF.

DNA of the CDR3: TGTGCCAGCAGCTTATTCGTTCAGGCGACGGCCGAGCAGTTCTTC. This codes for CASSLFVQATAEQFF. J is TRBJ2-1 and V is TRBV7-2; D unclear. Deletions cut 2 bases from V and 10 bases from J, with 18 bases between. The germline CDR1 and CDR2 sequences are SGHTA and FQGNSA. This CDR3 has 15 residues. Complete variable domain (other parts from reference TRBV7-2 and TRBJ2-1): GAGVSQSPSNKVTEKGKDVELRCDPISGHTALYWYRQSLGQGLEFLIYFQGNSAPDKSGLPSDRFSAERTGGSVSTLTIQRTQQEDSAVYLCASSLFVQATAEQFFGPGTRLTVL.

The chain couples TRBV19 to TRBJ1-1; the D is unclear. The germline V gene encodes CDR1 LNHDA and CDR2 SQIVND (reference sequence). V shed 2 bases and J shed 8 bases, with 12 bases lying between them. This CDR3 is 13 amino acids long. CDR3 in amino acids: CASSIRSPGEAFF. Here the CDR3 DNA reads TGTGCCAGTAGTATACGGTCGCCGGGGGAAGCTTTCTTT.

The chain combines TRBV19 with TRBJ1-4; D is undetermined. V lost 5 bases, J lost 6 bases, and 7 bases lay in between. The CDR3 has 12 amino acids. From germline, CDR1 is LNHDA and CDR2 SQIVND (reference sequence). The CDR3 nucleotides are TGTGCCAGTAGTGGTCAGTATGAAAAACTGTTTTTT. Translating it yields CASSGQYEKLFF.

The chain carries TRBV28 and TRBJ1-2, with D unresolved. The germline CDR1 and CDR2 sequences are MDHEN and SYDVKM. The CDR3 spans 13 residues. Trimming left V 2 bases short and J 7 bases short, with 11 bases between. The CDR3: CASSLRAVRGYTF. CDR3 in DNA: TGTGCCAGCAGTTTACGCGCCGTCCGTGGCTACACCTTC.

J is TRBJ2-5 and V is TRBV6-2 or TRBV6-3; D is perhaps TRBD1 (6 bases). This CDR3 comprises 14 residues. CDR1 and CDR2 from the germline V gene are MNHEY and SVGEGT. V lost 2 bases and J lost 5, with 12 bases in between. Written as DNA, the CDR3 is TGTGCCAGCAGTTACGGGGGCCCGAGGGAGACCCAGTACTTC. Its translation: CASSYGGPRETQYF.

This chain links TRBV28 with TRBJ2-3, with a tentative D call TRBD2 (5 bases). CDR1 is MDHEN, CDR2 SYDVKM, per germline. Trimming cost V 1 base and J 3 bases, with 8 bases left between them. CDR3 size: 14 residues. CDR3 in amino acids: CASSLSGNTDTQYF. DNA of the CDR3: TGTGCCAGCAGTTTATCCGGGAATACAGATACGCAGTATTTT.

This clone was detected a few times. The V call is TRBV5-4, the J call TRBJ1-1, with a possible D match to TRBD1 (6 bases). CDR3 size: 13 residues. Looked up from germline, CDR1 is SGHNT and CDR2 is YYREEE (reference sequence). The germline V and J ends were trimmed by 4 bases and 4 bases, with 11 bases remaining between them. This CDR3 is CASSPGTFTEAFF. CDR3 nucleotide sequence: TGTGCCAGCAGCCCCGGGACATTCACTGAAGCTTTCTTT.

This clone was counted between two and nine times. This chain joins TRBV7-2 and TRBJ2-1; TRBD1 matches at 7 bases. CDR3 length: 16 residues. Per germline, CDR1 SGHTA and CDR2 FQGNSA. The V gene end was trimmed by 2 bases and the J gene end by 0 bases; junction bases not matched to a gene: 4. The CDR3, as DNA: TGTGCCAGCAGCTTACCCCAGGGGGTCTCCTACAATGAGCAGTTCTTC. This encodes CASSLPQGVSYNEQFF. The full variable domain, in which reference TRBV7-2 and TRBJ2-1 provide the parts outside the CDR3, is GAGVSQSPSNKVTEKGKDVELRCDPISGHTALYWYRQSLGQGLEFLIYFQGNSAPDKSGLPSDRFSAERTGGSVSTLTIQRTQQEDSAVYLCASSLPQGVSYNEQFFGPGTRLTVL.

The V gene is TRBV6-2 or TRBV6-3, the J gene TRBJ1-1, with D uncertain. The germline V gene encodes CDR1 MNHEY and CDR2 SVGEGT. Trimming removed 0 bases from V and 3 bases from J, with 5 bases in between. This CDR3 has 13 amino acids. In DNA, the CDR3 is TGTGCCAGCAGTTACTCGAGATACACTGAAGCTTTCTTT. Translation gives CASSYSRYTEAFF.

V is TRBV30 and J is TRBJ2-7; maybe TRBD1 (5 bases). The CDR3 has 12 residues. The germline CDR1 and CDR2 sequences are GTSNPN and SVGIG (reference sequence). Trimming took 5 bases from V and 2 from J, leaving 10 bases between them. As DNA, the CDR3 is TGTGCCTGGGGTTCAGGGCCCTACGAGCAGTACTTC. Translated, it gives CAWGSGPYEQYF.

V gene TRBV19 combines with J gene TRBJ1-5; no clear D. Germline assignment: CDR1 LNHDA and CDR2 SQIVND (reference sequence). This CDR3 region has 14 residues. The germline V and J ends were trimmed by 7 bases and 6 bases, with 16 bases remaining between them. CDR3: CASTNLGRVQPQHF. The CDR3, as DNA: TGTGCCAGTACCAACCTGGGGAGGGTTCAGCCCCAGCATTTT.

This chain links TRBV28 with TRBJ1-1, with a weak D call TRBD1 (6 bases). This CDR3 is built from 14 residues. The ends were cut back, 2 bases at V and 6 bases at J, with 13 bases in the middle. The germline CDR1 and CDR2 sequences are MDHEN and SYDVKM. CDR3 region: CASSLRSGVPEAFF. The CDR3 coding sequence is TGTGCCAGCAGTTTAAGGTCAGGGGTCCCTGAAGCTTTCTTT. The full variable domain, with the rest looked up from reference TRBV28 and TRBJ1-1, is DVKVTQSSRYLVKRTGEKVFLECVQDMDHENMFWYRQDPGLGLRLIYFSYDVKMKEKGDIPEGYSVSREKKERFSLILESASTNQTSMYLCASSLRSGVPEAFFGQGTRLTVV.

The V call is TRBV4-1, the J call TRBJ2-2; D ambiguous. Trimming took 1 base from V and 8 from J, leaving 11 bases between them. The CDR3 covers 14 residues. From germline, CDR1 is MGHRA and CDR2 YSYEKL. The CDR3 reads CASSQVEFRGELFF. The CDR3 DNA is TGCGCCAGCAGCCAAGTAGAGTTTAGAGGGGAGCTGTTTTTT.

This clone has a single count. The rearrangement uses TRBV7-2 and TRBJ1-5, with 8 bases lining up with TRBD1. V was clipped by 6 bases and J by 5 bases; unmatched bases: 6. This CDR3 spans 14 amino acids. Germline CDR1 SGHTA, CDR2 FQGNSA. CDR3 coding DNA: TGTGCCAGCAGGCCAGGGGGCCCCGATCAGCCCCAGCATTTT. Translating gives CASRPGGPDQPQHF.